These T cell receptor beta chains were read from a single sample in a study of PD-L1 blockade in urothelial cancer. Repertoires were generated with immunoSEQ multiplex PCR, while TCRdb's copy carries only in-frame clones and drops some. Here the sample spans just over 20,000 clones, around 90% being singletons. The sample in question was PBMCs, obtained around atezolizumab (anti-PD-L1) treatment. Receptor source: a woman aged 60 to 75 with urothelial cancer. Both conserved end residues are part of each CDR3. A D gene is named only where the DNA matches it firmly. Clone size is not always given. Where it is, it says once, few, many or a class for expanded clones.

TGTGCCAGCAGCGCTCCTAGGACAGGGGGCCCTTATGGCTACACCTTC,CASSAPRTGGPYGYTF,TRBJ1-2,TRBD1,.,TRBV11-1
TGTGCCAGCAGCTTCCCGGGACTAGCGGGAGAAACCGGGGAGCTGTTTTTT,CASSFPGLAGETGELFF,TRBJ2-2,TRBD2,.,TRBV9
TGTGCCAGCAGTGAACGGACAGGGGGCCCGGACACCATATATTTT,CASSERTGGPDTIYF,TRBJ1-3,TRBD1,.,TRBV6-1
TGTGCCAGCAGCCCCTTCCCCGGAAGCGGTTACGAGCAGTACTTC,CASSPFPGSGYEQYF,TRBJ2-7,.,.,TRBV9
TGTGCCAGCAGCCGACGGGTTACGAGCTCTGGAAACACCATATATTTT,CASSRRVTSSGNTIYF,TRBJ1-3,.,.,TRBV11-2
TGCAGCGTTGAAAAGGAACAGCCCTACGAGCAGTACTTC,CSVEKEQPYEQYF,TRBJ2-7,.,.,TRBV29-1
TGTGCCATCAGTGATCGCGGGACTAGCGGGAGTGAGCAGTACTTC,CAISDRGTSGSEQYF,TRBJ2-7,TRBD2,once,TRBV10-3
TGCAGCGCCCTACAGCAGGACAGTGAAGCTTTCTTT,CSALQQDSEAFF,TRBJ1-1,.,.,TRBV29-1
TGTGCCAGCAGCGTAGCTACTACCGGCTACGAGCAGTACTTC,CASSVATTGYEQYF,TRBJ2-7,.,.,TRBV9
TGTGCCAGCTCCCTGGGGGCGATCGATGGCTACACCTTC,CASSLGAIDGYTF,TRBJ1-2,.,few,TRBV18
TGTGCCAGCAGCCAAGGGGGGGGCTCCTACGAGCAGTACTTC,CASSQGGGSYEQYF,TRBJ2-7,.,.,TRBV7-9
TGTGCCAGTAGTAAAGCGGGAGGGCAATGGAATGAGCAGTTCTTC,CASSKAGGQWNEQFF,TRBJ2-1,TRBD2,.,TRBV19
TGCGCCAGCAGCTTGGGTGTGCGGGAGGTATTAGAGACCCAGTACTTC,CASSLGVREVLETQYF,TRBJ2-5,TRBD2,once,TRBV5-1
TGTGCCAGCGCCAAAGGACTAAGCACAGATACGCAGTATTTT,CASAKGLSTDTQYF,TRBJ2-3,.,.,TRBV28
TGTGCCAGTAGTGGGACGACAGGGACTAACTATGGCTACACCTTC,CASSGTTGTNYGYTF,TRBJ1-2,TRBD1,.,TRBV19
TGTGCCACCAGCAGAGATCTCCGGACAGGGTCCGGCAATGAGCAGTTCTTC,CATSRDLRTGSGNEQFF,TRBJ2-1,TRBD1,.,TRBV15
TGCAGCGTTGAAGGGCAGGGTTCGCACGAGCAGTACTTC,CSVEGQGSHEQYF,TRBJ2-7,.,.,TRBV29-1
TGTGCCAGCAGCCCGCGGCCTAATGAAAAACTGTTTTTT,CASSPRPNEKLFF,TRBJ1-4,.,.,TRBV5-4
TGCGCCAGCAGCCTAAACCCTTATGGAAACATTCAGTACTTC,CASSLNPYGNIQYF,TRBJ2-4,.,once,TRBV5-1
TGTGCCAGCTCACCTCAGGGCCACTATGGCTACACCTTC,CASSPQGHYGYTF,TRBJ1-2,.,.,TRBV18
TGTGCCAGCAGCTTACGACTAGCGGGAGTGACAGATACGCAGTATTTT,CASSLRLAGVTDTQYF,TRBJ2-3,TRBD2,.,TRBV13
TGTGCCAGCAGCAAGCCCTCGCTGGGGGCATACGAGCAGTACTTC,CASSKPSLGAYEQYF,TRBJ2-7,.,once,TRBV27
TGCGCCAGCAGCCACCAGGACAGGGGCACTGAAGCTTTCTTT,CASSHQDRGTEAFF,TRBJ1-1,TRBD1,.,TRBV4-1
TGCGCCGGGAGACTAGCGGGAGGAACCGGGGAGCTGTTTTTT,CAGRLAGGTGELFF,TRBJ2-2,TRBD2,.,TRBV5-1
TGTGCCAGTAGTATAGCCGGCAGGGTCACTGAAGCTTTCTTT,CASSIAGRVTEAFF,TRBJ1-1,.,.,TRBV19
TGCGCCAGCAGCCAAGACGACAGGGGCAATCAGCCCCAGCATTTT,CASSQDDRGNQPQHF,TRBJ1-5,TRBD1,.,TRBV4-1
TGTGCCAGCAGCTTAGGACTAGCGGGAGGACTATACTACGAGCAGTACTTC,CASSLGLAGGLYYEQYF,TRBJ2-7,TRBD2,.,TRBV7-8
TGTGCCAGCAGGGACCGGGGGGCTTATGGTGAAAAACTGTTTTTT,CASRDRGAYGEKLFF,TRBJ1-4,.,.,TRBV6-8
TGTGCCAGCAGTGAGCAGGGTAACACCGGGGAGCTGTTTTTT,CASSEQGNTGELFF,TRBJ2-2,.,.,TRBV2
TGTGCCATCAGTGAAAGGACAGGGTCCTACGAGCAGTACTTC,CAISERTGSYEQYF,TRBJ2-7,TRBD1,.,TRBV10-3
TGTGCCAGCAGCCAAAGGACAGGCAATCAGCCCCAGCATTTT,CASSQRTGNQPQHF,TRBJ1-5,.,.,TRBV28
TGTGCCAGCACCCGGACTAGCAACAATGAGCAGTTCTTC,CASTRTSNNEQFF,TRBJ2-1,TRBD2,.,TRBV5-6
TGCGCCAGCAGTGAGTCGCGAACAGGAGGAAACACCATATATTTT,CASSESRTGGNTIYF,TRBJ1-3,.,.,TRBV10-2
TGTGCCAGCAGTTACCAGGGGGCGGCTGGAAACACCATATATTTT,CASSYQGAAGNTIYF,TRBJ1-3,TRBD1,.,TRBV6-5
TGCGCCAGCAGCGGGAGTCCTACTTTCAGCTCTGGAAACACCATATATTTT,CASSGSPTFSSGNTIYF,TRBJ1-3,.,.,TRBV5-1
TGTGCCAGTAGGACTAGCGGGAGCAACATTCAGTACTTC,CASRTSGSNIQYF,TRBJ2-4,TRBD2,.,TRBV6-5
TGTGCCAGCAGTCCCGGGACTGGCAATGAGCAGTTCTTC,CASSPGTGNEQFF,TRBJ2-1,.,few,TRBV11-3
TGTGCCAGCAGCCTCGACTGGACCGGGGAGCTGTTTTTT,CASSLDWTGELFF,TRBJ2-2,.,once,TRBV7-6
TGTGCCAGCAGTGAAACCGGGACTAGCGGCACAGATACGCAGTATTTT,CASSETGTSGTDTQYF,TRBJ2-3,TRBD2,.,TRBV6-4
TGTGCCAGCAGTCCCGAGGAAAATTTGCAGCCCCAGCATTTT,CASSPEENLQPQHF,TRBJ1-5,.,.,TRBV27
TGTGCCAGTAGCGGGCCGCTAGGGGCTATGGGCACAGATACGCAGTATTTT,CASSGPLGAMGTDTQYF,TRBJ2-3,.,.,TRBV19
TGTGCCAGCAGTCTTGACCTCGGTGGAGGCACCATATATTTT,CASSLDLGGGTIYF,TRBJ1-3,.,once,TRBV6-6
TGTGCCAGTAGTACCGGGACAGGGCCTACCTACGAGCAGTACTTC,CASSTGTGPTYEQYF,TRBJ2-7,TRBD1,once,TRBV19
TGTGCCAGCAGAGCAATCGGGACAGGGGATGTGAATGAGCAGTTCTTC,CASRAIGTGDVNEQFF,TRBJ2-1,TRBD1,.,TRBV25-1
TGTGCCAGCAGTTTATCGAGGCCTAGCGGGAGGGGCAATGAGCAGTTCTTC,CASSLSRPSGRGNEQFF,TRBJ2-1,TRBD2,.,TRBV27
TGTGCCAGCAGCCACTTCGTGGGACTAGCAGCCGGCGGTGAGCAGTTCTTC,CASSHFVGLAAGGEQFF,TRBJ2-1,TRBD2,.,TRBV11-2
TGTGCCAGCAGCACCCGACAGCCCCCCTACGAGCAGTACTTC,CASSTRQPPYEQYF,TRBJ2-7,.,once,TRBV16
TGTGCCTGGCTGCTAGCGGGAGGAGATACGCAGTATTTT,CAWLLAGGDTQYF,TRBJ2-3,TRBD2,.,TRBV30
TGCGCCAGCAGGGCTAGCGGGACGGCAGAGCAGTACTTC,CASRASGTAEQYF,TRBJ2-7,TRBD2,.,TRBV5-1